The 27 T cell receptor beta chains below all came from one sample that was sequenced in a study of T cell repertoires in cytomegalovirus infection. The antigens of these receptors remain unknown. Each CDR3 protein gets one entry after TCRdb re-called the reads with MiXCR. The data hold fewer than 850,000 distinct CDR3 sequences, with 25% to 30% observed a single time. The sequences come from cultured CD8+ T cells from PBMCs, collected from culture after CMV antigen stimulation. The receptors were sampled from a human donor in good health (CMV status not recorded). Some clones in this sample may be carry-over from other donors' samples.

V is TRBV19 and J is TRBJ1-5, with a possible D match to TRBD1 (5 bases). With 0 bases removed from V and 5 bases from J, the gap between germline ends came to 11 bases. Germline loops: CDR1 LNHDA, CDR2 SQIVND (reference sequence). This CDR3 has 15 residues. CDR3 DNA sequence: TGTGCCAGTAGTATAGACCCCAGGGCATATCAGCCCCAGCATTTT. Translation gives CASSIDPRAYQPQHF.

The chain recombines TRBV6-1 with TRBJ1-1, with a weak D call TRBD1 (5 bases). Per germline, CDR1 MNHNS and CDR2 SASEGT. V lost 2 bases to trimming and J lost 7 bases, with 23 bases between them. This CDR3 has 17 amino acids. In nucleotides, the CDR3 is TGTGCCAGCAGTGAAAGCAGGGATCGCTTTCTTTACAGTGAAGCTTTCTTT. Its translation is CASSESRDRFLYSEAFF.

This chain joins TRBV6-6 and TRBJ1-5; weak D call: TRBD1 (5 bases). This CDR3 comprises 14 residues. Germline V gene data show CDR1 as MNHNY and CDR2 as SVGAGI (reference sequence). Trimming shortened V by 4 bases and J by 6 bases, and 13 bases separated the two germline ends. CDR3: CASSSGGFGQPQHF. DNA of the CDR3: TGTGCCAGCAGTTCCGGGGGATTCGGTCAGCCCCAGCATTTT.

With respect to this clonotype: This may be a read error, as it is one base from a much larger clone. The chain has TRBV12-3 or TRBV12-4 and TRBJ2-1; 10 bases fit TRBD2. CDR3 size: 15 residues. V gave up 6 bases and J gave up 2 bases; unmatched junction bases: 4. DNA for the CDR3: TGTGCCAGCAGCCATAGCGGGGGGCCCTACAATGAGCAGTTCTTC. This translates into CASSHSGGPYNEQFF.

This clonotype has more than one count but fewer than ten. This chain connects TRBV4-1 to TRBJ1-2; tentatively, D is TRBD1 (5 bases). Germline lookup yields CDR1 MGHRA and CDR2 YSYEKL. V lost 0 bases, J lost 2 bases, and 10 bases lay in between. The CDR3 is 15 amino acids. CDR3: CASSQERGGNYGYTF. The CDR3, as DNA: TGCGCCAGCAGCCAAGAAAGGGGAGGGAACTATGGCTACACCTTC.

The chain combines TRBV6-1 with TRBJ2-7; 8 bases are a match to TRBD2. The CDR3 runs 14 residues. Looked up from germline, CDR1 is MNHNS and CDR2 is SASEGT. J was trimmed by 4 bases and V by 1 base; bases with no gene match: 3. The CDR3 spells CASSEEGLVYEQYV. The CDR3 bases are TGTGCCAGCAGTGAAGAGGGACTAGTATACGAGCAGTACGTC.

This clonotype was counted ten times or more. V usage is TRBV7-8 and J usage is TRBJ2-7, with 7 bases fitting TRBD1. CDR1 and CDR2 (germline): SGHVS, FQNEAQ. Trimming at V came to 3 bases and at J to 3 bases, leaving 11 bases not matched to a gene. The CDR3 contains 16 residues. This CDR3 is CASSFYRGQENYEQYV. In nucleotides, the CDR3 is TGTGCCAGCAGCTTTTATCGAGGACAGGAGAACTACGAGCAGTACGTC.

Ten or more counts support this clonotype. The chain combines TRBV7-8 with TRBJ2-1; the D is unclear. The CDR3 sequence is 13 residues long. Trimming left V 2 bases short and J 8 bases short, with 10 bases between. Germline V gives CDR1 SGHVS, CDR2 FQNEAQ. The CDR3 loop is CASSLSEADEQFF. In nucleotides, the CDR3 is TGTGCCAGCAGCTTATCAGAGGCTGATGAGCAGTTCTTC. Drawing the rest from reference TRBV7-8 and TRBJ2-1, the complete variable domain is GAGVSQSPRYKVAKRGQDVALRCDPISGHVSLFWYQQALGQGPEFLTYFQNEAQLDKSGLPSDRFFAERPEGSVSTLKIQRTQQEDSAVYLCASSLSEADEQFFGPGTRLTVL.

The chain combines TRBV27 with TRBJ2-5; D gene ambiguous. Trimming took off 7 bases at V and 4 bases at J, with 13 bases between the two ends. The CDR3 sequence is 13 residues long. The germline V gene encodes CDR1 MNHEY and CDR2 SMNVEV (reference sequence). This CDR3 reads CASTPGPGETQYF. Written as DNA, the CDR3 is TGTGCCAGCACTCCGGGCCCTGGAGAGACCCAGTACTTC.

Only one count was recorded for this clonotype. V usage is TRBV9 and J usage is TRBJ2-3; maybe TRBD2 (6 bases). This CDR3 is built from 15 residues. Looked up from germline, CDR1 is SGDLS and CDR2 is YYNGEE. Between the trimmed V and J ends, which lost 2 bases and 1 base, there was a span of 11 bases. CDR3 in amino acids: CASSVTGDRTDTQYF. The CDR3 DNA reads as TGTGCCAGCAGCGTCACGGGGGACCGCACAGATACGCAGTATTTT.

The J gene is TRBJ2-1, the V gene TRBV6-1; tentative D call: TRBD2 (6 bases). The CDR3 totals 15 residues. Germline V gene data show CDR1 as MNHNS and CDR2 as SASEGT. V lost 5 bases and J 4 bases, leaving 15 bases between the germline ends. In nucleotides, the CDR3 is TGTGCCAGCAGTACGGGGGAGGTGTTTTACAATGAGCAGTTCTTC. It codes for CASSTGEVFYNEQFF.

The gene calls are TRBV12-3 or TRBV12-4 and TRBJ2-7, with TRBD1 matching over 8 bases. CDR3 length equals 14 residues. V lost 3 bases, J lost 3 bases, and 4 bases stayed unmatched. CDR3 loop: CASSFGTGLYEQYF. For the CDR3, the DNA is TGTGCCAGCAGTTTCGGGACAGGTCTCTACGAGCAGTACTTC.

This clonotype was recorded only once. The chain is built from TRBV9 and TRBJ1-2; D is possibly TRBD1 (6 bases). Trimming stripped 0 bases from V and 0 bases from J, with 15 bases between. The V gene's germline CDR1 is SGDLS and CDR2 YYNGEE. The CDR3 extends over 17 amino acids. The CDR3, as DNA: TGTGCCAGCAGCGTAGGGACAGACCCTTGGGCTAACTATGGCTACACCTTC. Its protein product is CASSVGTDPWANYGYTF. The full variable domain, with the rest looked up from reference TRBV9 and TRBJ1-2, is DSGVTQTPKHLITATGQRVTLRCSPRSGDLSVYWYQQSLDQGLQFLIQYYNGEERAKGNILERFSAQQFPDLHSELNLSSLELGDSALYFCASSVGTDPWANYGYTFGSGTRLTVV.

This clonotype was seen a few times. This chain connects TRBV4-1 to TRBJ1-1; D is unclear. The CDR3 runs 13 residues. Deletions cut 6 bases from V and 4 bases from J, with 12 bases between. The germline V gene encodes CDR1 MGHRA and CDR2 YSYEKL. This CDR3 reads CASRAEGSTEAFF. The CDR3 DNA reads TGCGCCAGCAGAGCCGAAGGGAGCACTGAAGCTTTCTTT.

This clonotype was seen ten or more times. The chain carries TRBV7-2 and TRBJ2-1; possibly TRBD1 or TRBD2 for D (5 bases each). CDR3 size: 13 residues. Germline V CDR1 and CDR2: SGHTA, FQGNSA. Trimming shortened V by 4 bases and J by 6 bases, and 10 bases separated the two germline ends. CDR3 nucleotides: TGTGCCAGCAGCTGGGGACCCCGCAATGAGCAGTTCTTC. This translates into CASSWGPRNEQFF.

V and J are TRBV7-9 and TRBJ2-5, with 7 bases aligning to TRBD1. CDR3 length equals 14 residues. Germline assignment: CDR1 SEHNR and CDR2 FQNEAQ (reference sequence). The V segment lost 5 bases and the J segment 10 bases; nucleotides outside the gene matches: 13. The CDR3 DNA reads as TGTGCCAGCAGCCACGACAGGGAATCTAAGGTCCAGTACTTC. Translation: CASSHDRESKVQYF.

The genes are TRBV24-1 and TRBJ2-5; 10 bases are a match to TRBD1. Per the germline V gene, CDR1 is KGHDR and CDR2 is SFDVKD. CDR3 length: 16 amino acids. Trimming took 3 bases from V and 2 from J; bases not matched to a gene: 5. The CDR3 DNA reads TGTGCCACCAGTGATCCTCGGACAGGGGGGCAAGAGACCCAGTACTTC. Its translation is CATSDPRTGGQETQYF.

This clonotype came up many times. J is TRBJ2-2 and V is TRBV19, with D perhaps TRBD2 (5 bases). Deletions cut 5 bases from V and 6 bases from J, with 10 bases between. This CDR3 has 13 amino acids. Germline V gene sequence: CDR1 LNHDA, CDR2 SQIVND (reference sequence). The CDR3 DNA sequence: TGTGCCAGTAGTGTGAGGGCGCCCGGGGAGCTGTTTTTT. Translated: CASSVRAPGELFF.

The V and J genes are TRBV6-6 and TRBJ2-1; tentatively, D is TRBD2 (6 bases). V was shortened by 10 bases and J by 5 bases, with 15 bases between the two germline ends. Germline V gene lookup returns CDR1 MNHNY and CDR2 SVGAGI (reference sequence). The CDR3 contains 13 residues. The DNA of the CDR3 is TGTGCCACGCCGCGGGGTGAGCACAATGAGCAGTTCTTC. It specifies CATPRGEHNEQFF.

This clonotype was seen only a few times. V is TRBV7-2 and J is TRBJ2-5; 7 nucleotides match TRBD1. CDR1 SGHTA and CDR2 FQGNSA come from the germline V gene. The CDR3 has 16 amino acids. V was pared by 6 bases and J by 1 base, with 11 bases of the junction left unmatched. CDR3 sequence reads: CASRLNRGRFQETQYF. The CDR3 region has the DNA TGTGCCAGCAGGTTAAACAGGGGAAGGTTCCAAGAGACCCAGTACTTC.

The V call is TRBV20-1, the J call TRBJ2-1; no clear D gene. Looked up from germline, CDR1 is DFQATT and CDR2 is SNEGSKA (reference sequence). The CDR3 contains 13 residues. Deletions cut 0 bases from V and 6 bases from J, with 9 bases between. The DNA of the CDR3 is TGCAGTGCTAGAGATTCGGTAGCCAATGAGCAGTTCTTC. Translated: CSARDSVANEQFF.

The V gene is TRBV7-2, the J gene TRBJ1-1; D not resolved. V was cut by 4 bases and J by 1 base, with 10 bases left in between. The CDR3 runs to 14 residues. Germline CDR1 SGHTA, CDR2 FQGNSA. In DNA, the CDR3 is TGTGCCAGCAGCTGGGTAGCTGGGAACACTGAAGCTTTCTTT. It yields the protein CASSWVAGNTEAFF.

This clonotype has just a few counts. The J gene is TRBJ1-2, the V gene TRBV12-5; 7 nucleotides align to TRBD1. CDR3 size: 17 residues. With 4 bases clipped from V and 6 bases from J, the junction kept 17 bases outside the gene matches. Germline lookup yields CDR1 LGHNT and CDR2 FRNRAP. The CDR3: CASGSPPGQITIDGYTF. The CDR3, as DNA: TGTGCTAGTGGTTCCCCTCCGGGACAGATAACTATCGATGGCTACACCTTC.

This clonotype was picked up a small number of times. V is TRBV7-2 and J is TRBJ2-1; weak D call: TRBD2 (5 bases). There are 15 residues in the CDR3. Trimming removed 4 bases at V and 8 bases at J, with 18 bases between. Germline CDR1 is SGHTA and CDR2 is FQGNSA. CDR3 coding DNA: TGTGCCAGCAGCTCTTCTAGCTTTTTCTCGGATGAGCAGTTCTTC. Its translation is CASSSSSFFSDEQFF.

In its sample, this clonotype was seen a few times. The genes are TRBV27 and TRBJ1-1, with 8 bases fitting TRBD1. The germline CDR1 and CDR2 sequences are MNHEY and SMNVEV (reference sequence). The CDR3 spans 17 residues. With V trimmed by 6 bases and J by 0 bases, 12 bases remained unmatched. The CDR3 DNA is TGTGCCAGCAGACTAGGGACAGGTGAGGGGCTGAACACTGAAGCTTTCTTT. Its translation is CASRLGTGEGLNTEAFF.

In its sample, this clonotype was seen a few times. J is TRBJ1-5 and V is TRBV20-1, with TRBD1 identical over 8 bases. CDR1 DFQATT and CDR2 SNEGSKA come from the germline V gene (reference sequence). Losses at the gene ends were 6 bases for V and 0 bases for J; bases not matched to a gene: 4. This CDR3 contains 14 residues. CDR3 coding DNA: TGCAGTGCGAGGACAGGGATTAGCAATCAGCCCCAGCATTTT. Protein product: CSARTGISNQPQHF.

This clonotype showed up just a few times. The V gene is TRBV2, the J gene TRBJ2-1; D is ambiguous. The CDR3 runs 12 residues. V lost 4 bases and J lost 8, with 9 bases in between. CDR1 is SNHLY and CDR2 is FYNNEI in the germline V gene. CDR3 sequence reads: CASSVRMDEQFF. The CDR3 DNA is TGTGCCAGCAGTGTAAGGATGGATGAGCAGTTCTTC.